This entry concerns a single T cell receptor (beta chain). In germline, CDR1 is LNHDA, CDR2 SQIVND (reference sequence). This CDR3 spans 15 amino acids. The V and J ends lost 5 bases and 3 bases respectively, with 17 bases between them. The method was immunoSEQ multiplex PCR; TCRdb's version includes in-frame clones alone and lacks a portion of them. The data contain tens of thousands of clones, roughly 80% of them singletons. These data originate in a study of PD-L1 blockade in urothelial cancer. The chain has TRBV19 and TRBJ2-7; the D gene is possibly TRBD2 (5 bases). Material: PBMCs, obtained around atezolizumab (anti-PD-L1) treatment. The source is a man aged 45 to 65 with urothelial cancer. The CDR3 region has the DNA TGTGCCAGTAGTCTAGCAGACGTTAGAGGCTACGAGCAGTACTTC. Protein: CASSLADVRGYEQYF.